The 26 T cell receptor beta chains below were found in one sample sequenced in a study of T-cell memory formation after mild COVID-19. TCRdb re-derived calls from the 5' RACE reads in MiXCR, one entry per CDR3 protein. Altogether about 430,000 distinct CDR3 sequences are present, 20% to 25% being singletons, with the ten largest covering about 10%. Material for sequencing was PBMCs or a T cell subset sorted from them (not recorded which). The receptors come from an adult woman who had mild COVID-19 (a few samples of this study predate the infection). Cell type and time point are not known.

The gene calls are TRBV21-1 and TRBJ2-3. TRBV21-1 is an annotated pseudogene. The CDR3 contains 17 residues. The CDR3 DNA sequence: TGTGCCAGCAGCAAGCGAATAGCCGAGTATCCCTCAGATACGCAGTATTTT. Encoded protein: CASSKRIAEYPSDTQYF.

The J gene is TRBJ2-7, the V gene TRBV3-1, with D possibly TRBD1 on 6 matching bases. CDR3 length equals 15 residues. V shed 0 bases and J shed 2 bases, with 11 bases lying between them. The germline V gene encodes CDR1 LGHDT and CDR2 YNNKEL (reference sequence). Here the CDR3 reads CASSQDNTGTYEQYF. CDR3 nucleotide sequence: TGTGCCAGCAGCCAAGATAATACAGGGACCTACGAGCAGTACTTC.

To note about this clonotype: A junction end diverges from the germline sequence, so it may reflect a read error. The chain has TRBV29-1 and TRBJ1-4; 7 bases line up with TRBD1. The CDR3 has 13 amino acids. Germline lookup yields CDR1 SQVTM and CDR2 ANQGSEA. CDR3 sequence reads: CSASTGTSEKLFF. The CDR3 bases are TGCAGCGCCTCGACAGGGACTAGTGAAAAACTGTTTTTT.

This clonotype was observed a few times. The chain employs TRBV24-1 and TRBJ2-1, with 8 bases lining up with TRBD1. The CDR3 consists of 13 residues. CDR1 is KGHDR, CDR2 SFDVKD, per germline. After removal of 4 bases from V and 8 bases from J, the junction contained 3 bases not matched to a gene. CDR3 loop: CATSEDRVDEQFF. In DNA, the CDR3 is TGTGCCACCAGTGAGGACAGGGTCGATGAGCAGTTCTTC.

This chain joins TRBV14 and TRBJ1-6, with D tentatively TRBD1 (6 bases). This CDR3 spans 13 amino acids. Trimming took off 6 bases at V and 13 bases at J, with 16 bases between the two ends. Per the germline V gene, CDR1 is SGHDN and CDR2 is FVKESK. The CDR3 nucleotides are TGTGCCAGCAGGCCAGGGGTATCGTCCCCCCTCCACTTT. Protein sequence: CASRPGVSSPLHF. Full variable domain (remainder filled in from reference TRBV14 and TRBJ1-6): EAGVTQFPSHSVIEKGQTVTLRCDPISGHDNLYWYRRVMGKEIKFLLHFVKESKQDESGMPNNRFLAERTGGTYSTLKVQPAELEDSGVYFCASRPGVSSPLHFGNGTRLTVT.

This clonotype has more than one count but fewer than ten. The rearrangement uses TRBV5-1 and TRBJ2-5, with 8 bases matching TRBD1. CDR1 and CDR2 (germline): SGHRS, YFSETQ. V lost 0 bases and J lost 6; bases outside the gene matches: 1. CDR3 length equals 13 residues. The CDR3 sequence is CASSLDRGKTQYF. CDR3 DNA sequence: TGCGCCAGCAGCTTGGACAGGGGGAAGACCCAGTACTTC.

V gene TRBV29-1 combines with J gene TRBJ2-3; no clear D gene. Germline V gene sequence: CDR1 SQVTM, CDR2 ANQGSEA. This CDR3 comprises 12 residues. Trimming stripped 0 bases from V and 6 bases from J, with 7 bases between. The CDR3 spells CSVEDHPDTQYF. The DNA of the CDR3 is TGCAGCGTTGAAGACCATCCGGATACGCAGTATTTT.

The V and J genes are TRBV7-9 and TRBJ2-5; D is tentatively TRBD1 or TRBD2 (6 bases each). The CDR3 covers 15 residues. The V gene lost 0 bases and the J gene lost 9 bases, with 17 bases spanning the gap. Germline CDR1 is SEHNR and CDR2 is FQNEAQ (reference sequence). The CDR3 loop is CASSLAGGLPWAQYF. DNA of the CDR3: TGTGCCAGCAGCTTAGCGGGGGGCCTACCGTGGGCCCAGTACTTC.

The chain uses TRBV5-8 and TRBJ2-5; tentatively, D is TRBD2 (5 bases). Trimming pared 2 bases from V and 5 bases from J, leaving 13 bases between. Germline CDR1 and CDR2: SGHTS and YDEGEE. The CDR3 runs 14 residues. The CDR3 here is CASSFGLLSETQYF. The CDR3 DNA is TGTGCCAGCAGCTTTGGACTCCTGTCGGAGACCCAGTACTTC.

This clonotype was seen a few times. The V gene is TRBV6-2 or TRBV6-3, the J gene TRBJ2-6; D remains ambiguous. The CDR3 contains 15 residues. The V end lost 2 bases, the J end lost 0 bases, and 5 bases lay between the germline ends. CDR1 is MNHEY, CDR2 SVGEGT, per germline. The CDR3 nucleotides are TGTGCCAGCAGTTACCTCACCTCTGGGGCCAACGTCCTGACTTTC. Encoded protein: CASSYLTSGANVLTF.

In this sample, this clonotype turned up a few times. The V gene is TRBV15, the J gene TRBJ2-1, with TRBD1 matching over 7 bases. The germline V gene has CDR1 LNHNV and CDR2 YYDKDF (reference sequence). The CDR3 spans 13 residues. Trimming cost V 8 bases and J 8 bases; bases outside gene matches: 9. As DNA, the CDR3 is TGTGCCACCGGGTCAGGGGGTTTGGATGAGCAGTTCTTC. The encoded protein is CATGSGGLDEQFF.

This chain uses TRBV7-2 with TRBJ1-1, with 9 positions matching TRBD1. CDR1 and CDR2 from the germline V gene are SGHTA and FQGNSA. This CDR3 has 18 residues. Losses at the gene ends were 1 base for V and 0 bases for J; bases not matched to a gene: 9. This CDR3 reads CASSLVTTGGRVNTEAFF. The CDR3, as DNA: TGTGCCAGCAGCTTAGTAACCACAGGGGGCAGGGTGAACACTGAAGCTTTCTTT.

This clonotype was seen only a few times. The rearrangement joins TRBV4-1 to TRBJ2-5, with TRBD1 identical over 7 bases. There are 15 residues in the CDR3. The trim removed 2 bases at V and 5 bases at J, leaving 8 bases unmatched. The germline CDR1 and CDR2 sequences are MGHRA and YSYEKL. The CDR3 DNA is TGCGCCAGCAGCCAACCGGGACAGCCAATGGAGACCCAGTACTTC. Translating gives CASSQPGQPMETQYF.

The sample holds many counts of this clonotype. The V call is TRBV6-4, the J call TRBJ2-5, with 9 bases aligning to TRBD1. Germline V gene lookup returns CDR1 MRHNA and CDR2 SNTAGT. CDR3 size: 13 residues. The ends lost 6 bases at V and 4 bases at J; junction bases unmatched: 3. CDR3 in amino acids: CASSRQGGETQYF. CDR3 sequence (DNA): TGTGCCAGCAGCCGACAGGGGGGAGAGACCCAGTACTTC.

The V gene is TRBV12-3 or TRBV12-4, the J gene TRBJ1-2; a possible D gene is TRBD1 (6 bases). The CDR3 consists of 14 residues. Trimming shortened V by 7 bases and J by 1 base, and 13 bases separated the two germline ends. The CDR3 spells CASTPTGHNYGYTF. The CDR3 DNA reads TGTGCCAGCACCCCGACGGGACATAACTATGGCTACACCTTC.

A few counts support this clonotype. V is TRBV12-3 or TRBV12-4 and J is TRBJ2-3; weak D call: TRBD1 (5 bases). Trimming shortened V by 3 bases and J by 2 bases, and 24 bases separated the two germline ends. The CDR3 length is 19 residues. DNA of the CDR3: TGTGCCAGCAGTTTGACCCTTTACTCTCGCAGGGTCCTCACAGATACGCAGTATTTT. Its translation is CASSLTLYSRRVLTDTQYF.

The chain couples TRBV24-1 to TRBJ2-4, with 7 bases matching TRBD1. CDR1 KGHDR and CDR2 SFDVKD come from the germline V gene. CDR3 length: 14 amino acids. J gave up 6 bases and V 5 bases, and 6 bases lay outside the gene matches. CDR3 region: CATSATGQTNIQYF. In DNA, the CDR3 is TGTGCCACCAGTGCTACGGGACAGACAAACATTCAGTACTTC.

The chain employs TRBV7-2 and TRBJ1-6; 8 positions agree with TRBD1. Germline loops: CDR1 SGHTA, CDR2 FQGNSA. The V and J ends lost 5 bases and 11 bases, in that order; junction bases with no gene match: 11. The CDR3 contains 15 residues. CDR3 in DNA: TGTGCCAGCAGCGAATCCGGTGGACAGGGTGCACCCCTCCACTTT. Amino acid sequence: CASSESGGQGAPLHF. Based on the CDR3 plus reference TRBV7-2 and TRBJ1-6, the full variable domain is GAGVSQSPSNKVTEKGKDVELRCDPISGHTALYWYRQSLGQGLEFLIYFQGNSAPDKSGLPSDRFSAERTGGSVSTLTIQRTQQEDSAVYLCASSESGGQGAPLHFGNGTRLTVT.

V and J are TRBV5-1 and TRBJ2-2; D gene uncertain. Trimming removed 6 bases at V and 10 bases at J, with 19 bases between. Per germline, CDR1 SGHRS and CDR2 YFSETQ. The CDR3 has 14 residues. CDR3 coding DNA: TGCGCCAGCACCTATTTTCCTGCCGCAGAGGAGCTGTTTTTT. Its translation is CASTYFPAAEELFF.

This clonotype was counted only a few times. The V call is TRBV5-1, the J call TRBJ2-7; tentatively, D is TRBD1 (5 bases). The germline V gene has CDR1 SGHRS and CDR2 YFSETQ. V lost 5 bases and J lost 2, with 11 bases in between. This CDR3 is 13 amino acids long. The CDR3, as DNA: TGCGCCAGCAGGCAGGGAAGCCCCTACGAGCAGTACTTC. It yields the protein CASRQGSPYEQYF.

At least ten counts were recorded for this clonotype. This chain links TRBV12-3 or TRBV12-4 with TRBJ1-2; 12 bases are a match to TRBD1. This CDR3 has 14 residues. V lost 6 bases and J lost 2; bases outside the gene matches: 1. The CDR3: CASRGTGGNYGYTF. CDR3 sequence (DNA): TGTGCCAGCAGGGGGACAGGGGGCAACTATGGCTACACCTTC.

The chain couples TRBV20-1 to TRBJ2-7; 9 nucleotides agree with TRBD2. Per germline, CDR1 DFQATT and CDR2 SNEGSKA (reference sequence). There are 14 residues in the CDR3. V trimming: 5 bases; J trimming: 3 bases; junction bases outside the gene matches: 8. CDR3 in DNA: TGCAGTGCTCGAAGACTAGCGGAGATCTACGAGCAGTACTTC. This gives the protein CSARRLAEIYEQYF.

This clonotype was counted only a few times. The gene calls are TRBV21-1 and TRBJ2-7. TRBV21-1 is reported as a pseudogene. The CDR3 sequence is 15 residues long. CDR3 sequence: CASSKLVGAPYEQYF. The CDR3, as DNA: TGTGCCAGCAGCAAACTCGTCGGGGCCCCCTACGAGCAGTACTTC.

Only a few counts were recorded for this clonotype. The rearrangement uses TRBV6-2 or TRBV6-3 and TRBJ2-5; D gene unclear. Trimming stripped 5 bases from V and 2 bases from J, with 9 bases between. Germline V gene lookup returns CDR1 MNHEY and CDR2 SVGEGT. The CDR3 covers 13 residues. The CDR3 reads CASSLFLQETQYF. Written as DNA, the CDR3 is TGTGCCAGCAGTCTCTTCCTGCAAGAGACCCAGTACTTC.

This chain connects TRBV2 to TRBJ2-5; TRBD1 matches at 12 bases. Looked up from germline, CDR1 is SNHLY and CDR2 is FYNNEI. Germline trimming cut 4 bases from V and 4 bases from J; bases unmatched to any gene: 4. The CDR3 length is 15 residues. DNA of the CDR3: TGTGCCAGCAGTGGGGACAGGGGGCTGGGAGAGACCCAGTACTTC. Translated: CASSGDRGLGETQYF. Looking up the rest from reference TRBV2 and TRBJ2-5 gives the full variable domain: EPEVTQTPSHQVTQMGQEVILRCVPISNHLYFYWYRQILGQKVEFLVSFYNNEISEKSEIFDDQFSVERPDGSNFTLKIRSTKLEDSAMYFCASSGDRGLGETQYFGPGTRLLVL.

This clonotype has a handful of counts. The chain couples TRBV28 to TRBJ1-5; D is unresolved. Trimming left V 3 bases short and J 0 bases short, with 6 bases between. Germline CDR1 and CDR2: MDHEN and SYDVKM. This CDR3 is 14 amino acids long. This CDR3 reads CASSLSHSNQPQHF. CDR3 DNA: TGTGCCAGCAGTTTGAGTCATAGCAATCAGCCCCAGCATTTT.